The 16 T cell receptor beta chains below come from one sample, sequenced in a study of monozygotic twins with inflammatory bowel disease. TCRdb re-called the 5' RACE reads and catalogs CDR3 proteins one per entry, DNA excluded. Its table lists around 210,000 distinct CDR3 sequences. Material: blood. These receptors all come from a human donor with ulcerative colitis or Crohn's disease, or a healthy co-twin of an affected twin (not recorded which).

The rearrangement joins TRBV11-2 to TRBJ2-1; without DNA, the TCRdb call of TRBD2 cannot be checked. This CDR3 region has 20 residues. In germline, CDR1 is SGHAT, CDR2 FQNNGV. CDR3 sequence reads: CASSLDWTSGGAYVSDEQFF.

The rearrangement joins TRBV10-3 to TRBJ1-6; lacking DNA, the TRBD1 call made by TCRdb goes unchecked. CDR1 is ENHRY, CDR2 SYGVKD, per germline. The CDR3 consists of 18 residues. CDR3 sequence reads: CAISGPPGQGVYNSPLHF.

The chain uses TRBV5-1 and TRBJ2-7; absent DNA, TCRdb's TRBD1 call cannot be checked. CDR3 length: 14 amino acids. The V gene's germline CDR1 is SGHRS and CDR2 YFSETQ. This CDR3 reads CASSSRGREEEQYF. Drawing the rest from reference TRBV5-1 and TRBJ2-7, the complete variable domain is KAGVTQTPRYLIKTRGQQVTLSCSPISGHRSVSWYQQTPGQGLQFLFEYFSETQRNKGNFPGRFSGRQFSNSRSEMNVSTLELGDSALYLCASSSRGREEEQYFGPGTRLTVT.

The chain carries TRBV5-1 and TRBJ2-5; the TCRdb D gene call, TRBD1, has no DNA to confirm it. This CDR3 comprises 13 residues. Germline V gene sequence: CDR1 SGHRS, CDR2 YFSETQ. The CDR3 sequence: CASSRDRQETQYF.

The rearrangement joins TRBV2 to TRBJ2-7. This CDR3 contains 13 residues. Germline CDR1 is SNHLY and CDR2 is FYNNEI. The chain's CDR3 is CASSRSGTYEQYF.

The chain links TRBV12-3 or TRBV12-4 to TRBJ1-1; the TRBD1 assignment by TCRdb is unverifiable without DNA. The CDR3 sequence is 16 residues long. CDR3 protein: CASSPRGGGVGTEAFF.

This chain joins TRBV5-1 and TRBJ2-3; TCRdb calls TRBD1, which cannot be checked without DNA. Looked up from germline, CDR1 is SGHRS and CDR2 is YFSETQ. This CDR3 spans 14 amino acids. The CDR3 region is CASSRGGGADTQYF.

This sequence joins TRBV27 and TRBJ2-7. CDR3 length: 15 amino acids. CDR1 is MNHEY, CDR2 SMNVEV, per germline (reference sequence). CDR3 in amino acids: CASSFQTPSSYEQYF.

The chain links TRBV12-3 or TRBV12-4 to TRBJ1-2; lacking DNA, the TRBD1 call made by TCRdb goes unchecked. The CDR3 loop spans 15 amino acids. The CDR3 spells CASSSYNEQGRGYTF.

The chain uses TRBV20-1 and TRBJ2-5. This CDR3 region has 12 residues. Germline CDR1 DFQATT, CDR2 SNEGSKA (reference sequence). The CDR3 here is CSARVGIGTQYF.

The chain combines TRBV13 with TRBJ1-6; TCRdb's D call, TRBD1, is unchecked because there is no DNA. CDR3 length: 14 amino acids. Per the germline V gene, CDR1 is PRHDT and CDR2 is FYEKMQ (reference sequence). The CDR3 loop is CASSFGTEGSPLHF.

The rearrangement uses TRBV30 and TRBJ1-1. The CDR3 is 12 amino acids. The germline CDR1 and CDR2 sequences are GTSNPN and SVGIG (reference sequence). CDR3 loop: CAWSVMNTEAFF.

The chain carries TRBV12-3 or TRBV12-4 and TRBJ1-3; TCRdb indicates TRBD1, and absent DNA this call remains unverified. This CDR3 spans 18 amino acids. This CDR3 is CASSKMGHQASSGNTIYF.

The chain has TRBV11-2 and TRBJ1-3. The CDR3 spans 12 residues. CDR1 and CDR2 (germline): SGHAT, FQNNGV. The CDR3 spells CASSGYGNTIYF.

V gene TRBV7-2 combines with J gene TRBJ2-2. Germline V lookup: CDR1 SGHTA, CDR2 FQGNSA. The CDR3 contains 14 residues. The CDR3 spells CASSSTSDAGELFF.

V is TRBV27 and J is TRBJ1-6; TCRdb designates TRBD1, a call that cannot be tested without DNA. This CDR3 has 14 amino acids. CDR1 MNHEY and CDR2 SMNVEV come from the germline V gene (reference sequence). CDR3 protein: CASGWDRGNSPLHF.